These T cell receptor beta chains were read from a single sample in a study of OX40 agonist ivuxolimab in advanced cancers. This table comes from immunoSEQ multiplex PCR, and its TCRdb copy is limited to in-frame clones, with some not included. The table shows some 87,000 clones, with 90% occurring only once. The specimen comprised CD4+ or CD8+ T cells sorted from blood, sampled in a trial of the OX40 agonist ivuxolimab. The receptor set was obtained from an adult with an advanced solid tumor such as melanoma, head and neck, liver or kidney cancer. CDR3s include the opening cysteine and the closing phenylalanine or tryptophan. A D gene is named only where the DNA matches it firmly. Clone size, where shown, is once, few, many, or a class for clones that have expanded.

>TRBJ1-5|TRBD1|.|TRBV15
CATLDRGPGQPQHF
TGTGCCACCTTGGACAGGGGGCCAGGTCAGCCCCAGCATTTT
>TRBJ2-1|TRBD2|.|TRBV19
CASGPTSGRLSYNEQFF
TGTGCCAGTGGACCGACTAGCGGGAGACTCTCCTACAATGAGCAGTTCTTC
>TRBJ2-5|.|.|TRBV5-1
CASSRGDSQETQYF
TGCGCCAGCAGTCGGGGGGACAGCCAAGAGACCCAGTACTTC
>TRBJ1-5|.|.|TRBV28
CASSLISLAGPNQPQHF
TGTGCCAGCAGTTTAATCTCGTTGGCAGGGCCAAATCAGCCCCAGCATTTT
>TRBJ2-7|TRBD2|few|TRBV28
CASSFIRPGGPYEQYF
TGTGCCAGCAGTTTTATCCGTCCGGGAGGGCCCTACGAGCAGTACTTC
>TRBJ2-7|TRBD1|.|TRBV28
CASTHGQDNYEQYF
TGTGCCAGCACCCATGGACAGGACAACTACGAGCAGTACTTC
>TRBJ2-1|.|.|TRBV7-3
CASRLTGYNEQFF
TGTGCCAGCAGGTTAACAGGATACAATGAGCAGTTCTTC
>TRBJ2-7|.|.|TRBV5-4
CASSLGRSSYEQYF
TGTGCCAGCAGCTTGGGCAGGAGCTCCTACGAGCAGTACTTC
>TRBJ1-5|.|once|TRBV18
CASSPVAGPEAPQHF
TGTGCCAGCTCACCAGTTGCAGGGCCAGAGGCGCCCCAGCATTTT
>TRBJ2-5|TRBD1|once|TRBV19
CASSGHPGTGRQETQYF
TGTGCCAGTAGTGGACATCCCGGGACAGGGCGCCAAGAGACCCAGTACTTC
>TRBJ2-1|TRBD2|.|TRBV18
CASSPRRGPSSGSNYNEQFF
TGTGCCAGCTCACCTAGGAGGGGGCCGTCTAGCGGGAGTAACTACAATGAGCAGTTCTTC
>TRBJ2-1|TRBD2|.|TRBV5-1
CASSSIAGSFNNEQFF
TGCGCCAGCAGCTCTATAGCGGGATCTTTTAACAATGAGCAGTTCTTC
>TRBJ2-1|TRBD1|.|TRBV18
CASSRDSTYNEQFF
TGTGCCAGCTCAAGGGACAGCACCTACAATGAGCAGTTCTTC
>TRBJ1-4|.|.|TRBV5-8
CASSSPGTWLSTNEKLFF
TGTGCCAGCAGCAGTCCCGGGACATGGCTGAGTACCAATGAAAAACTGTTTTTT
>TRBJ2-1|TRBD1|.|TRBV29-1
CSGRTGGSSYNEQFF
TGCAGCGGAAGGACAGGGGGCAGCTCCTACAATGAGCAGTTCTTC
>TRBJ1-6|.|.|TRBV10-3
CAITIDRNSPLHF
TGTGCCATTACGATCGACAGAAATTCACCCCTCCACTTT
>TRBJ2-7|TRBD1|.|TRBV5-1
CASSSMDRDFNEQYF
TGCGCCAGCAGCTCAATGGACAGGGATTTTAACGAGCAGTACTTC
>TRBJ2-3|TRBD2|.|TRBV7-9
CASSSSGRGPDTQYF
TGTGCCAGCAGCAGTAGCGGGAGGGGGCCAGATACGCAGTATTTT
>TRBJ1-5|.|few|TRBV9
CASSPEVGGQPQHF
TGTGCCAGCAGCCCCGAGGTAGGAGGTCAGCCCCAGCATTTT
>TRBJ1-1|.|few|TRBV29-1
CSVAGGWNTEAFF
TGCAGCGTTGCGGGAGGTTGGAACACTGAAGCTTTCTTT
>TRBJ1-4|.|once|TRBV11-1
CASSSERRAEKLFF
TGTGCCAGCAGCTCCGAGAGGCGGGCGGAAAAACTGTTTTTT
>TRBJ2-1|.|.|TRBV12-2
CASRRPGGIYNEQFF
TGTGCAAGCCGCAGGCCGGGAGGGATCTACAATGAGCAGTTCTTC
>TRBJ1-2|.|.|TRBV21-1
CASSKWILDGGYTF
TGTGCCAGCAGCAAATGGATCTTGGACGGAGGCTACACCTTC
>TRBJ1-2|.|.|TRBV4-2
CASSQGGIDYGYTF
TGTGCCAGCAGCCAAGGGGGGATAGACTATGGCTACACCTTC
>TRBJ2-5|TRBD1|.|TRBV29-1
CSVRKGQGVGEQYF
TGCAGCGTCCGGAAGGGACAGGGCGTTGGGGAGCAGTACTTC
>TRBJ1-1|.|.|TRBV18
CASSSTGEYGTEAFF
TGTGCCAGCTCCTCCACAGGAGAATATGGCACTGAAGCTTTCTTT
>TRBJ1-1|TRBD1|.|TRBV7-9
CASSTPTGGMNTEAFF
TGTGCCAGCAGCACACCTACAGGGGGAATGAACACTGAAGCTTTCTTT
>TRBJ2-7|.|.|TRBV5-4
CASSLAGGLYEQYF
TGTGCCAGCAGCTTGGCCGGCGGGCTTTACGAGCAGTACTTC
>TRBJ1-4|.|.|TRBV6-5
CASSYRVQPGEKLFF
TGTGCCAGCAGTTACAGGGTGCAGCCGGGGGAAAAACTGTTTTTT
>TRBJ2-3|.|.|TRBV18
CASSILLGVDTQYF
TGTGCCAGCTCTATATTACTGGGGGTTGATACGCAGTATTTT
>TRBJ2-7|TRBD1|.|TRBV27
CASSFTGQGRYEQYF
TGTGCCAGCAGCTTTACCGGACAGGGGAGGTACGAGCAGTACTTC
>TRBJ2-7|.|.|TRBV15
CATSSGGNSYEQYF
TGTGCCACCAGCAGTGGCGGGAACTCCTACGAGCAGTACTTC
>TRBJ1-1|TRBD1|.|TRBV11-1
CASSPRDRREAFF
TGTGCCAGCAGCCCCCGGGACAGGCGTGAAGCTTTCTTT
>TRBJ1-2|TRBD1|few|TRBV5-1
CASSPRDRNYGYTF
TGCGCCAGCAGCCCCCGGGACAGGAACTATGGCTACACCTTC
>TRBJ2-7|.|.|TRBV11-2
CASSLVSIAEQYF
TGTGCCAGCAGCTTAGTTAGTATCGCCGAGCAGTACTTC
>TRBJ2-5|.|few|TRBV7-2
CASREPPGETQYF
TGTGCCAGTCGAGAGCCCCCAGGGGAGACCCAGTACTTC
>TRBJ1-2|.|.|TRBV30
CAWKGPTGNYGYTF
TGTGCCTGGAAAGGACCCACAGGAAACTATGGCTACACCTTC
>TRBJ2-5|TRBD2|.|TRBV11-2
CASRTRAGEGQETQYF
TGTGCCAGCAGAACAAGAGCGGGAGAGGGGCAGGAGACCCAGTACTTC
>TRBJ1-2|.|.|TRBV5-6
CASSLVETGYGYTF
TGTGCCAGCAGCTTGGTTGAGACAGGCTATGGCTACACCTTC
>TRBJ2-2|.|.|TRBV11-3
CASSLGGPSNTGELFF
TGTGCCAGCAGCTTAGGGGGGCCCTCGAACACCGGGGAGCTGTTTTTT
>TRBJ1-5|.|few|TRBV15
CATSRDLIANQPQHF
TGTGCCACCAGCAGAGATCTCATAGCGAATCAGCCCCAGCATTTT
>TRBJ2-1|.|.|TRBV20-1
CSARVLNEQFF
TGCAGTGCTAGGGTACTCAATGAGCAGTTCTTC
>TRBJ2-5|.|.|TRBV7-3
CASSLRWGGNHQETQYF
TGTGCCAGCAGCTTAAGATGGGGTGGGAACCACCAAGAGACCCAGTACTTC
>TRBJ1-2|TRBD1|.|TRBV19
CASSFPGQGAGGYTF
TGTGCCAGTAGTTTTCCGGGACAGGGGGCTGGTGGCTACACCTTC
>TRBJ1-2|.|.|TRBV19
CASSIGGRRYGYTF
TGTGCCAGTAGTATTGGCGGACGTCGGTATGGCTACACCTTC
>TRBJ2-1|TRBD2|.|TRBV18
CASSPMAGGPDNEQFF
TGTGCCAGCTCACCGATGGCGGGAGGGCCGGACAATGAGCAGTTCTTC
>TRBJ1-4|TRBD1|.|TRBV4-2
CASRQDGTGNEKLFF
TGTGCCAGCAGACAAGATGGGACAGGGAATGAAAAACTGTTTTTT
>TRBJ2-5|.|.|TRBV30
CACSRVLQTQYF
TGTGCCTGTTCGCGGGTTCTGCAGACCCAGTACTTC
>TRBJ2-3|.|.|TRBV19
CASSFRTESTDTQYF
TGTGCCAGTAGTTTCCGGACAGAAAGCACAGATACGCAGTATTTT
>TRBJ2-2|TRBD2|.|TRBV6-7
CASSYSSRASGILGGELFF
TGTGCCAGCAGTTACTCGAGTAGGGCTAGCGGGATTCTTGGCGGGGAGCTGTTTTTT
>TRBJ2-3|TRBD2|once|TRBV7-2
CASSSPTSRPDTQYF
TGTGCCAGCAGCTCTCCGACTAGCAGGCCAGATACGCAGTATTTT
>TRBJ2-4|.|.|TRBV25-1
CASSGLQGNIQYF
TGTGCCAGCAGTGGGCTCCAGGGAAACATTCAGTACTTC
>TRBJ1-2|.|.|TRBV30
CAWWLAANYGYTF
TGTGCCTGGTGGTTGGCAGCTAACTATGGCTACACCTTC
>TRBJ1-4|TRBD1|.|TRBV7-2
CASSLDRDEKLFF
TGTGCCAGCAGCTTGGACAGGGACGAAAAACTGTTTTTT
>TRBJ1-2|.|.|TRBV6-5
CASSYSGSGVEGYTF
TGTGCCAGCAGTTACTCCGGGTCGGGGGTAGAGGGCTACACCTTC
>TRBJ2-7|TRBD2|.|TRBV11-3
CASSPQTSGGEQYF
TGTGCCAGCAGCCCACAGACTAGCGGGGGCGAGCAGTACTTC
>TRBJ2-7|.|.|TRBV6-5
CASSLNRKGYEQYF
TGTGCCAGCAGCCTCAACAGGAAAGGTTACGAGCAGTACTTC